Included here is one T cell receptor (beta chain) sequence, with context. TCRdb's table, derived via immunoSEQ multiplex PCR, lists solely in-frame clones and lacks some. The top ten clones hold 13% of a sample with more than 95,000 clones, 85% to 90% of them seen once. This sample is drawn from a study of blood T cell repertoires in COVID-19. As for the study in general: Collection of acute and convalescent COVID-19 samples took place in the United States, Italy and Spain. The analysed material was cDNA or gDNA that came from T cells, B-cell-depleted T cells, or PBMCs.

Germline V gene data show CDR1 as MNHEY and CDR2 as SMNVEV (reference sequence). CDR3 length: 14 amino acids. With 5 bases clipped from V and 4 bases from J, the junction kept 3 bases outside the gene matches. Sequencing used peripheral blood. This receptor was identified in a woman aged 55-69 years in a cohort sampled during active or convalescent COVID-19. This sequence joins TRBV27 and TRBJ1-5; 9 bases agree with TRBD1. CDR3 in amino acids: CASSLDRGNQPQHF. DNA of the CDR3: TGTGCCAGCAGTCTTGACAGGGGGAATCAGCCCCAGCATTTT.